These 27 T cell receptor beta chains originate from one sample sequenced in a study of response to subunit inactivated influenza vaccine. TCRdb reanalysed the RT-PCR reads using MiXCR and keeps one entry per CDR3 protein. The data show about 700,000 distinct CDR3 sequences, 12% to 15% seen once. The sequencing used PBMCs from blood, collected about 14 days before vaccination. The receptors here all came from a man in his fifties who received an inactivated influenza vaccine.

The genes are TRBV29-1 and TRBJ1-1, with TRBD1 matching over 10 bases. Germline V gene data show CDR1 as SQVTM and CDR2 as ANQGSEA. V dropped 4 bases and J dropped 5; count of bases not matched to a gene: 4. CDR3 size: 13 residues. Written as DNA, the CDR3 is TGCAGCGTTGCCGGGACAGGGGTGACTGAAGCTTTCTTT. This translates into CSVAGTGVTEAFF. Filled out from reference TRBV29-1 and TRBJ1-1, the complete variable domain reads SAVISQKPSRDICQRGTSLTIQCQVDSQVTMMFWYRQQPGQSLTLIATANQGSEATYESGFVIDKFPISRPNLTFSTLTVSNMSPEDSSIYLCSVAGTGVTEAFFGQGTRLTVV.

This clonotype was detected many times. The chain carries TRBV20-1 and TRBJ2-1; D unresolved. Germline V lookup: CDR1 DFQATT, CDR2 SNEGSKA (reference sequence). This CDR3 spans 13 amino acids. Trimming removed 3 bases at V and 1 base at J, with 7 bases between. CDR3 protein: CSAREYSYNEQFF. The CDR3 DNA sequence: TGCAGTGCTAGGGAATATTCCTACAATGAGCAGTTCTTC.

This clonotype was seen only a few times. The chain links TRBV7-2 to TRBJ2-5, with 9 nucleotides matching TRBD2. There are 15 residues in the CDR3. V lost 5 bases to trimming and J lost 5 bases; unmatched junction nucleotides: 9. Germline CDR1 is SGHTA and CDR2 is FQGNSA. CDR3 protein: CASSPRVAGEETQYF. The CDR3, as DNA: TGTGCCAGCAGCCCCCGGGTAGCGGGGGAGGAGACCCAGTACTTC.

The genes are TRBV19 and TRBJ2-1; D may be TRBD1 or TRBD2 (7 bases each). The ends were cut back, 6 bases at V and 1 base at J, with 16 bases in the middle. The CDR3 has 16 amino acids. CDR1 is LNHDA, CDR2 SQIVND, per germline (reference sequence). The CDR3 loop reads CASSRQGGRSYNEQFF. CDR3 bases: TGTGCCAGTAGCCGCCAGGGGGGGAGATCCTACAATGAGCAGTTCTTC.

In its sample, this clonotype was seen a few times. J is TRBJ2-7 and V is TRBV7-2; D not resolved. V lost 8 bases, J lost 0 bases, and 14 bases lay in between. The CDR3 is made up of 14 amino acids. Germline loops: CDR1 SGHTA, CDR2 FQGNSA. CDR3 in amino acids: CASCRYRSSYEQYF. As DNA, the CDR3 is TGTGCCAGCTGTAGGTACCGAAGCTCCTACGAGCAGTACTTC.

This chain uses TRBV2 with TRBJ1-1; D not certain. Trimming pared 2 bases from V and 13 bases from J, leaving 11 bases between. This CDR3 region has 11 residues. CDR1 and CDR2 from the germline V gene are SNHLY and FYNNEI. DNA for the CDR3: TGTGCCAGCAGTGAAATACCCGTGGGTTTCTTT. It is translated as CASSEIPVGFF.

The rearrangement uses TRBV28 and TRBJ2-7; 7 bases agree with TRBD1. The CDR3 consists of 15 residues. Germline V gene data show CDR1 as MDHEN and CDR2 as SYDVKM. The junction had 10 bases not matched to a gene; V was cut back by 3 bases and J by 5 bases. Here the CDR3 reads CASSFRSGQVDEQYF. CDR3 coding DNA: TGTGCCAGCAGTTTTCGTTCAGGACAGGTCGACGAGCAGTACTTC.

This clonotype showed up just a few times. The chain uses TRBV20-1 and TRBJ2-7; D gene unclear. Deletions cut 0 bases from V and 3 bases from J, with 6 bases between. CDR3 size: 12 residues. CDR1 and CDR2 from the germline V gene are DFQATT and SNEGSKA (reference sequence). For the CDR3, the DNA is TGCAGTGCTAGAGATCTAAACTACGAGCAGTACTTC. Protein sequence: CSARDLNYEQYF.

This clonotype has at least ten counts. The V gene is TRBV4-3, the J gene TRBJ1-4, with 8 bases aligning to TRBD1. V shed 3 bases, J shed 2 bases, and the junction held 8 bases outside the gene matches. The CDR3 extends over 17 amino acids. Germline values: CDR1 LGHNA, CDR2 YSLEER. CDR3 amino acids: CASSHPKDRATNEKLFF. The CDR3 region has the DNA TGCGCCAGCAGCCATCCTAAGGACAGGGCCACTAATGAAAAACTGTTTTTT.

This clonotype occurred a few times. The V gene is TRBV3-1, the J gene TRBJ2-7, with 7 bases matching TRBD2. Germline V CDR1 and CDR2: LGHDT, YNNKEL (reference sequence). Trimming cost V 4 bases and J 4 bases; bases outside gene matches: 13. This CDR3 spans 16 amino acids. CDR3 sequence: CASSPQTSLLDYEQYF. The CDR3 coding sequence is TGTGCCAGCAGCCCACAGACTAGCCTGTTGGATTACGAGCAGTACTTC.

This chain connects TRBV6-2 or TRBV6-3 to TRBJ2-7; D perhaps matches TRBD2 (6 bases). Trimming left V 6 bases short and J 3 bases short, with 24 bases between. CDR3 length: 17 residues. Germline CDR1 MNHEY, CDR2 SVGEGT. The CDR3 spells CASSLMMEKDGGYEQYF. The DNA of the CDR3 is TGTGCCAGCAGCCTGATGATGGAGAAGGACGGGGGCTACGAGCAGTACTTC.

The chain employs TRBV6-2 or TRBV6-3 and TRBJ1-2; no definite D call. The CDR3 has 14 residues. The germline V and J ends were trimmed by 0 bases and 2 bases, with 7 bases remaining between them. Per germline, CDR1 MNHEY and CDR2 SVGEGT. The CDR3 DNA follows: TGTGCCAGCAGTTACTCGAAACGAAACTATGGCTACACCTTC. It encodes CASSYSKRNYGYTF.

This clonotype was seen more than once but under ten times. The rearrangement uses TRBV20-1 and TRBJ2-7, with 12 bases fitting TRBD2. V lost 8 bases to trimming and J lost 10 bases; unmatched junction nucleotides: 12. Germline-derived CDR1 and CDR2 are DFQATT and SNEGSKA (reference sequence). The length of the CDR3 is 13 residues. CDR3 coding DNA: TGCAGTTCAACCCTAGCGGGAGGGCCCGAACAGTACTTC. Its translation: CSSTLAGGPEQYF.

This clonotype has just a few counts. One end of the junction is discordant with germline, which a read error may explain. CDR3 coding DNA: TGCAGTGCTAGAGATCGGGTGAGGACAGGGGAACCGAGCCGGCACTTC. Translating it yields CSARDRVRTGEPSRHF. The gene calls are TRBV20-1 and TRBJ2-4; 9 bases are a match to TRBD1. The germline CDR1 and CDR2 sequences are DFQATT and SNEGSKA (reference sequence). The CDR3 consists of 16 residues.

The table lists this clonotype with a few counts. The rearrangement links TRBV5-5 to TRBJ2-5; no reliable D call. V lost 0 bases, J lost 5 bases, and 14 bases lay in between. The CDR3 contains 15 residues. The germline gives CDR1 SGHKS, CDR2 YYEKEE (reference sequence). This CDR3 reads CASSLDLSLGETQYF. The CDR3 region has the DNA TGTGCCAGCAGCTTGGACCTTAGCCTGGGGGAGACCCAGTACTTC.

J is TRBJ2-3 and V is TRBV29-1, with D possibly TRBD2 on 6 matching bases. CDR3 length equals 15 residues. V lost 3 bases and J 4 bases, leaving 17 bases between the germline ends. The germline CDR1 and CDR2 sequences are SQVTM and ANQGSEA. CDR3 DNA sequence: TGCAGCGTTGAGTTCCGGGACTCTCTCCCAGATACGCAGTATTTT. This encodes CSVEFRDSLPDTQYF.

The chain uses TRBV19 and TRBJ2-1; 7 bases line up with TRBD2. Germline V gene sequence: CDR1 LNHDA, CDR2 SQIVND (reference sequence). The V segment lost 5 bases and the J segment 7 bases; nucleotides outside the gene matches: 11. This CDR3 is 15 amino acids long. The CDR3 bases are TGTGCCAGTAGTCTCCAAGCGGGACCTACAAATGAGCAGTTCTTC. Translation: CASSLQAGPTNEQFF.

In this sample, this clonotype turned up a few times. V and J are TRBV3-1 and TRBJ1-6; maybe TRBD1 (5 bases). Germline lookup yields CDR1 LGHDT and CDR2 YNNKEL (reference sequence). The CDR3 contains 15 residues. The V gene lost 1 base and the J gene lost 7 bases, with 11 bases spanning the gap. The CDR3 reads CASSQVGVPNSPLHF. CDR3 nucleotides: TGTGCCAGCAGCCAAGTAGGGGTGCCAAATTCACCCCTCCACTTT.

This clonotype was observed many times. The CDR3 sequence: CASSLWSSGRYDEQFF. CDR3 DNA sequence: TGTGCCAGCAGCTTATGGTCCAGCGGAAGATATGATGAGCAGTTCTTC. The chain uses TRBV7-8 and TRBJ2-1, with D tentatively TRBD2 (5 bases). The germline V gene has CDR1 SGHVS and CDR2 FQNEAQ. The CDR3 totals 16 residues. Trimming shortened V by 2 bases and J by 8 bases, and 19 bases separated the two germline ends. The full variable domain, its missing parts supplied by reference TRBV7-8 and TRBJ2-1, is GAGVSQSPRYKVAKRGQDVALRCDPISGHVSLFWYQQALGQGPEFLTYFQNEAQLDKSGLPSDRFFAERPEGSVSTLKIQRTQQEDSAVYLCASSLWSSGRYDEQFFGPGTRLTVL.

This clonotype has only a few counts. The rearrangement joins TRBV5-1 to TRBJ2-7, with 8 bases fitting TRBD1. CDR1 is SGHRS and CDR2 is YFSETQ in the germline V gene. J was trimmed by 5 bases and V by 0 bases; bases with no gene match: 7. The CDR3 covers 15 residues. The CDR3 DNA is TGCGCCAGCAGCTTGGCCGTGCAGGGGGCCCACGAGCAGTACTTC. As protein: CASSLAVQGAHEQYF.

About this clonotype itself: At one of its ends the junction is not consistent with the germline gene, which may arise from a read error. V usage is TRBV10-3 and J usage is TRBJ2-5, with D unresolved. CDR1 is ENHRY and CDR2 is SYGVKD in the germline V gene. This CDR3 region has 13 residues. CDR3 in DNA: TGTGCCATCAGTGAGTCGGTTCAAGTGACCCAGTACTTC. Translated: CAISESVQVTQYF.

The chain links TRBV18 to TRBJ2-5, with D perhaps matching TRBD2 (5 bases). There are 14 residues in the CDR3. V lost 5 bases to trimming and J lost 2 bases, with 12 bases between them. Germline CDR1 is KGHSH and CDR2 is LQKENI. The CDR3 DNA is TGTGCCAGCTCAACTAGAGCAAAGCAAGAGACCCAGTACTTC. Its translation: CASSTRAKQETQYF.

This clonotype was counted only a few times. The chain links TRBV10-3 to TRBJ1-5; D not resolved. From germline, CDR1 is ENHRY and CDR2 SYGVKD. V was pared by 2 bases and J by 5 bases, with 13 bases between. This CDR3 is 15 amino acids long. The CDR3 sequence: CAISEKGGIDQPQHF. The CDR3, as DNA: TGTGCCATCAGTGAGAAGGGAGGGATTGATCAGCCCCAGCATTTT.

This clonotype has more than one count but fewer than ten. The chain carries TRBV24-1 and TRBJ2-1; 8 bases fit TRBD2. The V and J ends lost 2 bases and 5 bases, in that order; junction bases with no gene match: 4. Germline loops: CDR1 KGHDR, CDR2 SFDVKD. The CDR3 is 15 amino acids. Written as DNA, the CDR3 is TGTGCCACCAGTGATTCTACGGGGGGGGACAATGAGCAGTTCTTC. It yields the protein CATSDSTGGDNEQFF.

CDR3 region: CASSGGAAGGPFEQYF. The CDR3, as DNA: TGTGCCAGCAGTGGGGGCGCGGCGGGAGGGCCCTTCGAGCAGTACTTC. The chain is built from TRBV6-1 and TRBJ2-7; the match to TRBD2 covers 9 bases. The length of the CDR3 is 16 residues. Germline V CDR1 and CDR2: MNHNS, SASEGT. J gave up 6 bases and V 4 bases, and 13 bases lay outside the gene matches.

This clonotype was seen at least ten times. The V call is TRBV5-4, the J call TRBJ1-5; possible D gene TRBD1, 5 bases. Between the trimmed V and J ends, which lost 0 bases and 2 bases, there was a span of 9 bases. This CDR3 has 15 residues. CDR1 and CDR2 (germline): SGHNT, YYREEE (reference sequence). The DNA of the CDR3 is TGTGCCAGCAGCTTGGCAGGGTCGGGCAATCAGCCCCAGCATTTT. Its translation: CASSLAGSGNQPQHF.

The chain uses TRBV5-1 and TRBJ1-2; D remains unclear. This CDR3 region has 13 residues. Germline V gene sequence: CDR1 SGHRS, CDR2 YFSETQ. The V end was cut by 4 bases, the J end by 7 bases, with 14 bases between. The CDR3 DNA sequence: TGCGCCAGCAGCCTGGACCAGGCGGGTGGCTACACCTTC. Its translation: CASSLDQAGGYTF.